This TCR beta chain derives from a study of early T cells in non-severe SARS-CoV-2 infection. This clonotype occurred a few times. This CDR3 is 15 amino acids long. The germline V gene has CDR1 SGHVS and CDR2 FQNEAQ. Unmatched junction bases numbered 6, after V lost 4 bases and J lost 1 base. TCRdb passed the 5' RACE reads through MiXCR, listing each CDR3 protein once. The sample carries approximately 71,000 distinct CDR3 sequences, about 12% recorded once. The source of this sequence is an adult who was a healthcare worker with PCR-confirmed SARS-CoV-2 infection or an uninfected control (not recorded which). The sequenced sample was whole blood. This chain links TRBV7-8 with TRBJ2-7, with 8 bases matching TRBD1. CDR3 sequence reads: CASSSGRTGSYEQYF. In nucleotides, the CDR3 is TGTGCCAGCAGCTCCGGCAGGACAGGGTCCTACGAGCAGTACTTC.